The next 18 T cell receptor beta chains were all read from a single sample in a study of CD8 T cells in ankylosing spondylitis. TCRdb fed the 5' RACE reads into MiXCR, producing one record per CDR3 protein. There are about 39,000 distinct CDR3 sequences in the sample; approximately 3% occur only once, and 2.5% to 3.5% lies in the top ten. The sequenced material came from blood, either unsorted or a sorted T cell fraction (not recorded which). The origin of the receptors is a male donor with ankylosing spondylitis or in good health (not recorded which).

This clonotype has a count of ten or more. This chain joins TRBV9 and TRBJ2-1, with TRBD2 as a possible D gene (6 bases). Germline V gene lookup returns CDR1 SGDLS and CDR2 YYNGEE. The CDR3 has 15 amino acids. V was shortened by 6 bases and J by 4 bases, with 17 bases between the two germline ends. The CDR3 DNA reads TGTGCCAGCAAACCAGGCGGGGAGTCTTACAATGAGCAGTTCTTC. Its translation: CASKPGGESYNEQFF.

This clonotype was found many times. The V gene is TRBV9, the J gene TRBJ2-1; 10 bases are a match to TRBD2. The J segment lost 5 bases and the V segment lost 0 bases, leaving 2 bases of the junction unmatched. Looked up from germline, CDR1 is SGDLS and CDR2 is YYNGEE. CDR3 length equals 15 residues. The CDR3: CASSVGGLAHNEQFF. CDR3 bases: TGTGCCAGCAGCGTAGGGGGACTAGCGCACAATGAGCAGTTCTTC.

This clonotype was detected ten times or more. V is TRBV9 and J is TRBJ2-2; no definite D call. This CDR3 has 12 residues. V dropped 1 base and J dropped 7 bases, with 5 bases sitting between them. Germline lookup yields CDR1 SGDLS and CDR2 YYNGEE. CDR3 loop: CASSVFLGELFF. CDR3 in DNA: TGTGCCAGCAGCGTATTCCTCGGGGAGCTGTTTTTT.

At least ten counts were recorded for this clonotype. The chain carries TRBV9 and TRBJ2-2, with 10 bases aligning to TRBD2. The V segment lost 1 base and the J segment 5 bases; nucleotides outside the gene matches: 2. The CDR3 is 15 amino acids. In germline, CDR1 is SGDLS, CDR2 YYNGEE. The CDR3 region has the DNA TGTGCCAGCAGCGTATTTAGCGGGGGGACCGGGGAGCTGTTTTTT. This sequence encodes CASSVFSGGTGELFF.

This clonotype was recorded many times. V usage is TRBV9 and J usage is TRBJ2-2; possibly TRBD2 for D (6 bases). The germline gives CDR1 SGDLS, CDR2 YYNGEE. CDR3 length equals 16 residues. V lost 0 bases and J 4 bases, leaving 13 bases between the germline ends. CDR3: CASSVGWTTPTGELFF. CDR3 in DNA: TGTGCCAGCAGCGTAGGGTGGACTACCCCCACCGGGGAGCTGTTTTTT.

This clonotype occurred many times. V usage is TRBV9 and J usage is TRBJ2-2; 10 nucleotides align to TRBD2. The junction had 0 bases not matched to a gene; V was cut back by 0 bases and J by 7 bases. The CDR3 length is 14 residues. Germline V gene data show CDR1 as SGDLS and CDR2 as YYNGEE. CDR3 DNA: TGTGCCAGCAGCGTAGTAGCGGGAGGCGGGGAGCTGTTTTTT. Translation: CASSVVAGGGELFF.

This clonotype showed up many times. The chain joins TRBV9 to TRBJ1-5; weak D call: TRBD1 (6 bases). V was shortened by 4 bases and J by 2 bases, with 10 bases between the two germline ends. Germline assignment: CDR1 SGDLS and CDR2 YYNGEE. CDR3 length: 14 amino acids. CDR3 sequence (DNA): TGTGCCAGCAGCCAAGGGGGGGGCAATCAGCCCCAGCATTTT. Amino acid sequence: CASSQGGGNQPQHF.

This clonotype was seen ten or more times. The chain links TRBV9 to TRBJ1-3, with D unclear. The CDR3 runs 16 residues. Germline CDR1 SGDLS, CDR2 YYNGEE. Trimming cost V 3 bases and J 0 bases, with 13 bases left between them. In DNA form, the CDR3 reads TGTGCCAGCAGCGCGGAGACGGCGAGCTCTGGAAACACCATATATTTT. The encoded protein is CASSAETASSGNTIYF.

This clonotype was counted at least ten times. This sequence joins TRBV14 and TRBJ2-7, with D perhaps TRBD1 (6 bases). The CDR3 has 23 amino acids. Germline CDR1 and CDR2: SGHDN and FVKESK. Trimming removed 0 bases from V and 2 bases from J, with 35 bases in between. The CDR3 DNA is TGTGCCAGCAGCCAAGATCTAGGTGGTGAGACAGCTGACGGGTTTAGGGACACCTACGAGCAGTACGTC. This gives the protein CASSQDLGGETADGFRDTYEQYV.

The V and J genes are TRBV9 and TRBJ2-5, with D possibly TRBD2 on 6 matching bases. CDR3 length: 15 residues. Looked up from germline, CDR1 is SGDLS and CDR2 is YYNGEE. Deletions cut 3 bases from V and 2 bases from J, with 14 bases between. This chain's CDR3 is CASSGLARVQETQYF. The CDR3, as DNA: TGTGCCAGCAGCGGGCTAGCGAGAGTTCAAGAGACCCAGTACTTC.

This clonotype was observed a handful of times. The rearrangement uses TRBV9 and TRBJ2-3; unclear D gene. The CDR3 sequence is 15 residues long. Germline V gene lookup returns CDR1 SGDLS and CDR2 YYNGEE. The V and J ends lost 4 bases and 1 base respectively, with 13 bases between them. The CDR3: CASSSRTLGTDTQYF. The CDR3 DNA sequence: TGTGCCAGCAGCTCCCGCACCTTGGGCACAGATACGCAGTATTTT.

This clonotype has a count of ten or more. The chain is built from TRBV9 and TRBJ1-1; TRBD1 aligns across 9 bases. The CDR3 length is 16 residues. J lost 4 bases, V lost 0 bases, and 7 bases had no gene match. CDR1 and CDR2 from the germline V gene are SGDLS and YYNGEE. In nucleotides, the CDR3 is TGTGCCAGCAGCGTAGCCACAGGGGGCCTGGGCACTGAAGCTTTCTTT. Its protein is CASSVATGGLGTEAFF.

This clonotype has ten or more counts. The chain has TRBV9 and TRBJ2-2; D not resolved. This CDR3 has 15 residues. Germline V lookup: CDR1 SGDLS, CDR2 YYNGEE. Trimming removed 0 bases at V and 1 base at J, with 7 bases between. The CDR3 loop reads CASSVAPGNTGELFF. The CDR3 DNA is TGTGCCAGCAGCGTAGCTCCAGGGAACACCGGGGAGCTGTTTTTT.

This clonotype has more than one count but fewer than ten. The genes are TRBV21-1 and TRBJ2-7; the table's D call, TRBD2, was not checked against the DNA. TRBV21-1 is classified as a pseudogene. The CDR3 has 12 residues. The CDR3 bases are TGTGCCAGCAGCAAATTAGGGAGCGAGCAGTACGTC. Amino acids: CASSKLGSEQYV.

This clonotype came up many times. The chain joins TRBV9 to TRBJ2-5, with D perhaps matching TRBD1 (6 bases). Trimming took off 6 bases at V and 3 bases at J, with 12 bases between the two ends. Germline values: CDR1 SGDLS, CDR2 YYNGEE. The CDR3 has 13 amino acids. The CDR3 bases are TGTGCCAGCAACCGGGACACTAAAGAGACCCAGTACTTC. Encoded protein: CASNRDTKETQYF. Based on the CDR3 plus reference TRBV9 and TRBJ2-5, the full variable domain is DSGVTQTPKHLITATGQRVTLRCSPRSGDLSVYWYQQSLDQGLQFLIQYYNGEERAKGNILERFSAQQFPDLHSELNLSSLELGDSALYFCASNRDTKETQYFGPGTRLLVL.

This clonotype was seen repeatedly, ten times or more. CDR3 loop: CASSVAGGGSPGEQFF. DNA for the CDR3: TGTGCCAGCAGCGTAGCCGGGGGAGGGTCCCCTGGTGAGCAGTTCTTC. The rearrangement uses TRBV9 and TRBJ2-1; 7 positions agree with TRBD2. The junction had 12 bases not matched to a gene; V was cut back by 0 bases and J by 9 bases. In germline, CDR1 is SGDLS, CDR2 YYNGEE. The CDR3 has 16 amino acids.

This clonotype was seen at least ten times. The rearrangement links TRBV9 to TRBJ2-2; D gene uncertain. Trimming took 4 bases from V and 0 from J, leaving 13 bases between them. The CDR3 runs 16 residues. The germline CDR1 and CDR2 sequences are SGDLS and YYNGEE. The CDR3 here is CASSPRGGANTGELFF. Written as DNA, the CDR3 is TGTGCCAGCAGCCCTCGAGGCGGAGCGAACACCGGGGAGCTGTTTTTT.

This clonotype showed up many times. The gene calls are TRBV9 and TRBJ2-5, with no clear D. V was shortened by 0 bases and J by 2 bases, with 5 bases between the two germline ends. This CDR3 has 13 amino acids. Germline lookup yields CDR1 SGDLS and CDR2 YYNGEE. The CDR3 loop is CASSVGIQETQYF. The CDR3 DNA reads as TGTGCCAGCAGCGTAGGAATACAAGAGACCCAGTACTTC.